The sequence of this T cell receptor beta chain was determined in a study of cytomegalovirus exposure and HLA in healthy donors. Use of 60 Vbeta and 13 Jbeta primers characterized the PCR. Sequenced by immunoSEQ multiplex PCR; TCRdb stores in-frame clones only, minus some. The data show fewer than 250,000 clones, with roughly four fifths seen just once and 3% to 3.5% held by the top ten. V was pared by 4 bases and J by 0 bases, with 4 bases of the junction left unmatched. The CDR3 covers 16 residues. Looked up from germline, CDR1 is MNHEY and CDR2 is SMNVEV (reference sequence). V is TRBV27 and J is TRBJ2-3; 10 bases are a match to TRBD2. Source material: PBMCs. This sequence was found in a woman in her 30s in good health and CMV-seropositive. This chain's CDR3 is CASSSLAGSSTDTQYF. The CDR3 DNA reads TGTGCCAGCAGTTCACTAGCGGGAAGTAGCACAGATACGCAGTATTTT.